This TCR beta chain was recovered during a study of blood T cell repertoires in COVID-19. Assay: immunoSEQ multiplex PCR; the TCRdb copy retains only in-frame clones and omits some. The data contain almost 250,000 clones, more than 75% of them seen just once; the ten biggest clones take up approximately 1.6%. The trim removed 6 bases at V and 2 bases at J, leaving 3 bases unmatched. From germline, CDR1 is MNHEY and CDR2 SVGAGI. This CDR3 comprises 14 residues. This TCR was recovered from a woman between 45 and 60 years old who had recovered from COVID-19. The sequenced sample was PBMCs or T cells enriched from blood (not recorded which). The V and J genes are TRBV6-5 and TRBJ1-5; TRBD1 matches 8 bases. Here the CDR3 reads CASSSGGGNQPQHF. The CDR3 region has the DNA TGTGCCAGCAGCTCAGGGGGCGGCAATCAGCCCCAGCATTTT.